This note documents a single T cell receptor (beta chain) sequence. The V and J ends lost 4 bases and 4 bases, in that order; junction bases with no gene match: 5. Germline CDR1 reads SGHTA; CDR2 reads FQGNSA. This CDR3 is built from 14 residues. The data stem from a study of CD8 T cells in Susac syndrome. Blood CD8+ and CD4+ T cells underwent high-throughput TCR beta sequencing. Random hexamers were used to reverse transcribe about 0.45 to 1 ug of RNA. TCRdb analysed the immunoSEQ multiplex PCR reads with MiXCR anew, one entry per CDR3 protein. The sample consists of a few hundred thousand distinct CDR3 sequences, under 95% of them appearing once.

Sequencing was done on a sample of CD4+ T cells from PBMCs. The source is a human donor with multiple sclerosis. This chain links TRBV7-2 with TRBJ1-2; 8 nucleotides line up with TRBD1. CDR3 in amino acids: CASSSDRVAYGYTF. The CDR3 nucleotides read TGTGCCAGCAGCTCGGACAGGGTGGCCTATGGCTACACCTTC.